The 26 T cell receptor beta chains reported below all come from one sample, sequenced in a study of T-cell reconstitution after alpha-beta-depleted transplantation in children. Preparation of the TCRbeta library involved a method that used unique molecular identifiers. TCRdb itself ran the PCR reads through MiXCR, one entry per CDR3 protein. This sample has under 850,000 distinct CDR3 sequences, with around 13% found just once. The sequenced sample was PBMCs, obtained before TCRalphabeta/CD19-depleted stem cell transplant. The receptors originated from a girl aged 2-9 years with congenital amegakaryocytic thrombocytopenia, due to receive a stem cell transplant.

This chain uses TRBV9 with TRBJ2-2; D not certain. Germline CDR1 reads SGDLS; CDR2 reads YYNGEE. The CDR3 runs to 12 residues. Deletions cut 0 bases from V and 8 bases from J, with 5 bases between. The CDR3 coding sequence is TGTGCCAGCAGCGTAGTAAGGGGGGAGCTGTTTTTT. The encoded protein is CASSVVRGELFF.

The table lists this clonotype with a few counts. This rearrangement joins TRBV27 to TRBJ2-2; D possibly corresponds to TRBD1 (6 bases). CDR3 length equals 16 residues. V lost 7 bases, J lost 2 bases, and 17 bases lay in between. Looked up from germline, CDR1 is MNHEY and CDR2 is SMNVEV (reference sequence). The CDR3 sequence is CASNFIRTVNTGELFF. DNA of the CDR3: TGTGCCAGCAACTTCATACGGACAGTAAACACCGGGGAGCTGTTTTTT.

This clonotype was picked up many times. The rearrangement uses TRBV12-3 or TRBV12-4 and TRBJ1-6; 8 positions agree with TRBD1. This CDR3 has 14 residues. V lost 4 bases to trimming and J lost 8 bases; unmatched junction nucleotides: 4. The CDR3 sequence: CASSWTGRDSPLHF. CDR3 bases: TGTGCCAGCAGTTGGACAGGGAGGGATTCACCCCTCCACTTT.

CDR3: CASSLEGGPGVSEQYF. CDR3 in DNA: TGCGCCAGCAGCTTGGAGGGAGGGCCTGGAGTTTCCGAGCAGTACTTC. The J gene is TRBJ2-7, the V gene TRBV5-1; 7 positions agree with TRBD2. The ends lost 0 bases at V and 6 bases at J; junction bases unmatched: 12. CDR1 and CDR2 (germline): SGHRS, YFSETQ. The CDR3 consists of 16 residues.

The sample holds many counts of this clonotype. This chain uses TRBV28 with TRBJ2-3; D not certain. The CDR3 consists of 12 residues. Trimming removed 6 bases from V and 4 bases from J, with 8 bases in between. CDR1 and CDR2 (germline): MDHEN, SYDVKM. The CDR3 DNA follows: TGTGCCAGCAGGACCTTAGCAGATACGCAGTATTTT. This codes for CASRTLADTQYF.

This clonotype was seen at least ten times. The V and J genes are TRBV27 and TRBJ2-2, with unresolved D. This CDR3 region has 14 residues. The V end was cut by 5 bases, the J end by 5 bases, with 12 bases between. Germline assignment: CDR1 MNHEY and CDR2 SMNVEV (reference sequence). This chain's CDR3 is CASSLWGTTGELFF. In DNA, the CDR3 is TGTGCCAGCAGTCTTTGGGGTACTACCGGGGAGCTGTTTTTT.

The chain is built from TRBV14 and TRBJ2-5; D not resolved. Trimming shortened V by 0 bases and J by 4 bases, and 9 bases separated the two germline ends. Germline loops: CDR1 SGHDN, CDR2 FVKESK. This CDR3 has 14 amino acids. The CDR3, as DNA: TGTGCCAGCAGCCAAGAGTGGGCCGGAGAGACCCAGTACTTC. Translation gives CASSQEWAGETQYF.

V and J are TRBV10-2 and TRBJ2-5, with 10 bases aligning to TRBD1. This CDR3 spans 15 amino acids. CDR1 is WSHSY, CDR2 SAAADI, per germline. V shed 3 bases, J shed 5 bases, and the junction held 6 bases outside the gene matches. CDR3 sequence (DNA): TGCGCCAGCAGTGACCCGGGACAGGGGTTTGAGACCCAGTACTTC. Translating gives CASSDPGQGFETQYF.

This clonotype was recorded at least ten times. The CDR3, as DNA: TGCAGTGTATTAACTAGCGTGAACACCGGGGAGCTGTTTTTT. Encoded protein: CSVLTSVNTGELFF. This sequence joins TRBV20-1 and TRBJ2-2; 7 bases align to TRBD2. V lost 7 bases to trimming and J lost 1 base; unmatched junction nucleotides: 6. Germline loops: CDR1 DFQATT, CDR2 SNEGSKA (reference sequence). This CDR3 has 14 residues.

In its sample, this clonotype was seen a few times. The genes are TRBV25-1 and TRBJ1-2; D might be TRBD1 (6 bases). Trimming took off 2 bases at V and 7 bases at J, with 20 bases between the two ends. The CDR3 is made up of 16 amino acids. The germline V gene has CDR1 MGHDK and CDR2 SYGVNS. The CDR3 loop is CASSELSGGRVAGYTF. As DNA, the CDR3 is TGTGCCAGCAGTGAACTCTCCGGGGGGCGCGTCGCTGGCTACACCTTC.

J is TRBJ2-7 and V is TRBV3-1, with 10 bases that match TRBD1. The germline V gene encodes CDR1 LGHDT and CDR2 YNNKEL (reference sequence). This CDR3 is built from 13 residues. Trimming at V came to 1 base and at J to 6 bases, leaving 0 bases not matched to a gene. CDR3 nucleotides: TGTGCCAGCAGCCAAGGGACAGGGGGCGAGCAGTACTTC. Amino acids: CASSQGTGGEQYF.

The CDR3 bases are TGTGCCAGCAGTTTAGGGGTTTCGGAAGGCTACACCTTC. Translated, it gives CASSLGVSEGYTF. The V gene is TRBV12-3 or TRBV12-4, the J gene TRBJ1-2; the D is unclear. Trimming took 1 base from V and 8 from J, leaving 11 bases between them. The CDR3 spans 13 residues.

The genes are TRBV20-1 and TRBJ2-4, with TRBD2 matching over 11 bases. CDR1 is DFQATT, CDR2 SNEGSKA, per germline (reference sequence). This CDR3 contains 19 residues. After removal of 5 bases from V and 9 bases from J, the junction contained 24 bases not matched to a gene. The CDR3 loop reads CSALAGRGQASGRFAIQYF. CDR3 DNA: TGCAGTGCTCTGGCAGGCAGGGGGCAAGCTAGCGGGAGGTTTGCCATTCAGTACTTC.

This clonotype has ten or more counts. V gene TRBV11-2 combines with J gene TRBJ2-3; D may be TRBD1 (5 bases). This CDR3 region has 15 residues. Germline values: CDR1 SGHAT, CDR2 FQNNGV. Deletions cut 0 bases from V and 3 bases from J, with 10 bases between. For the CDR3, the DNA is TGTGCCAGCAGCTTAGAGGGCAGGGATACAGATACGCAGTATTTT. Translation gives CASSLEGRDTDTQYF.

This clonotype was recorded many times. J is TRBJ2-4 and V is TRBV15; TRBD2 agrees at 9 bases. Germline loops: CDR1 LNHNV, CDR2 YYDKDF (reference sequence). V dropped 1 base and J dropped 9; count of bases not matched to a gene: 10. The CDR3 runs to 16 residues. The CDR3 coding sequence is TGTGCCACCAGCAGAGGGATAGCGGGAGTAGAAGGCATTCAGTACTTC. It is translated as CATSRGIAGVEGIQYF.

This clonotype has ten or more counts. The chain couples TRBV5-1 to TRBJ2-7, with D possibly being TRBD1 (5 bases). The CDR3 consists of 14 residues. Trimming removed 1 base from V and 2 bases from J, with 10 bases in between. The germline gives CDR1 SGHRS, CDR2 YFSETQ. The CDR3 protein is CASSLTTGAYEQYF. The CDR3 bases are TGCGCCAGCAGCTTGACTACAGGCGCCTACGAGCAGTACTTC.

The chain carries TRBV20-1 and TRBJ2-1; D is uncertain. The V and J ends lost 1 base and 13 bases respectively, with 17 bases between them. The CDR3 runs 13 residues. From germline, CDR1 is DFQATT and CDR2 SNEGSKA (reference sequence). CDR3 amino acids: CSARGYGSETQFF. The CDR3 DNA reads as TGCAGTGCTAGAGGCTATGGTTCAGAGACCCAGTTCTTC.

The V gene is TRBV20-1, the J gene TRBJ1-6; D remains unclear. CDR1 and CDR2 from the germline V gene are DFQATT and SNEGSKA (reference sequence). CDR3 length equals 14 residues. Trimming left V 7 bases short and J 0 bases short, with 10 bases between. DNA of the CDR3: TGCAGTGGCCAGCAAAGCTCCTATAATTCACCCCTCCACTTT. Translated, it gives CSGQQSSYNSPLHF.

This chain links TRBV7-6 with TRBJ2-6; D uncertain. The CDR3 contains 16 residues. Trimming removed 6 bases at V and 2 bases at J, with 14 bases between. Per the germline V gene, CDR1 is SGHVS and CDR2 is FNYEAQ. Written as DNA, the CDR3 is TGTGCCAGCAGACCGAGGTGGACGGCTGGGGCCAACGTCCTGACTTTC. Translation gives CASRPRWTAGANVLTF.

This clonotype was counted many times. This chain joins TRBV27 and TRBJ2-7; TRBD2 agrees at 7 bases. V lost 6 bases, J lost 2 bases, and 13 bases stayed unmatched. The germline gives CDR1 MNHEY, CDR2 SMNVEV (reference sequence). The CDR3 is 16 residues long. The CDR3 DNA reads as TGTGCCAGCAGATCATTCGCCGCGGGAGAGGCCTACGAGCAGTACTTC. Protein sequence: CASRSFAAGEAYEQYF.

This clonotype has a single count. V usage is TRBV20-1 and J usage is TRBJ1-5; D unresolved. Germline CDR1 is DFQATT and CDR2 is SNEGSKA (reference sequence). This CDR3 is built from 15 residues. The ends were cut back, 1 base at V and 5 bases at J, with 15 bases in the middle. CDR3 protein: CSARGDGVFDQPQHF. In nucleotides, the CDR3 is TGCAGTGCTAGAGGTGACGGCGTGTTCGATCAGCCCCAGCATTTT.

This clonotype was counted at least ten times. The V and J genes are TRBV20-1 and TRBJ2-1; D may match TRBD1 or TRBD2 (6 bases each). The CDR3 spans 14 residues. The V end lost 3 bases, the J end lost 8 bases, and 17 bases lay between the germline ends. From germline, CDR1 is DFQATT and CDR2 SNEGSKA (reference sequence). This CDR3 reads CSARSGQGSDEQFF. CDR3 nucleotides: TGCAGTGCTAGGAGCGGGCAGGGGTCGGATGAGCAGTTCTTC.

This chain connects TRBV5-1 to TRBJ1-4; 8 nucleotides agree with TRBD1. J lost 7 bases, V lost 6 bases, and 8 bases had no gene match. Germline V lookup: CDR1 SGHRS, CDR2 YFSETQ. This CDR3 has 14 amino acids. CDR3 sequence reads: CASKRGQGTEKLFF. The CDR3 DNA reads TGCGCCAGCAAAAGAGGACAGGGTACTGAAAAACTGTTTTTT. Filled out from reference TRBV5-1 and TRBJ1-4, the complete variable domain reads KAGVTQTPRYLIKTRGQQVTLSCSPISGHRSVSWYQQTPGQGLQFLFEYFSETQRNKGNFPGRFSGRQFSNSRSEMNVSTLELGDSALYLCASKRGQGTEKLFFGSGTQLSVL.

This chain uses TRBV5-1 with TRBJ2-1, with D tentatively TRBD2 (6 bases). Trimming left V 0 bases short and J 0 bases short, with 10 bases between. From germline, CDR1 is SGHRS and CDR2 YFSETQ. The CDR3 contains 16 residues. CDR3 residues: CASSLVAGNSYNEQFF. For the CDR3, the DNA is TGCGCCAGCAGCTTGGTGGCGGGAAACTCCTACAATGAGCAGTTCTTC.

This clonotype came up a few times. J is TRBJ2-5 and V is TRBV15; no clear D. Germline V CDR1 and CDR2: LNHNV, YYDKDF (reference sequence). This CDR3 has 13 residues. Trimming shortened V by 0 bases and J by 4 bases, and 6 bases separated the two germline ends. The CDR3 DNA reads TGTGCCACCAGCAGAGATTTTCTAGAGACCCAGTACTTC. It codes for CATSRDFLETQYF.

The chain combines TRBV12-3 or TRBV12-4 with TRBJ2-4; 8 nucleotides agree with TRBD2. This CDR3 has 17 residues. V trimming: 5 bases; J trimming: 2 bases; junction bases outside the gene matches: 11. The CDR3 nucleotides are TGTGCCAGCAGTAACCCGGGAGGGATCGTTCCCAAAAACATTCAGTACTTC. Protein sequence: CASSNPGGIVPKNIQYF.